The entry that follows covers one T cell receptor (beta chain) sequence. V lost 3 bases and J lost 5; bases outside the gene matches: 3. CDR3 length: 13 amino acids. The germline gives CDR1 MDHEN, CDR2 SYDVKM. The data were taken from a study of shared T cell receptors in the human thymus. The method was immunoSEQ multiplex PCR; TCRdb's version includes in-frame clones alone and lacks a portion of them. The sample lists hundreds of thousands of clones; 78% were seen once. The same data also contributed to another study, on human thymus T cells. That source adds: Each of the donors was a healthy Finnish infant who was undergoing open corrective cardiac surgery for congenital heart defects. Resections obtained during corrective heart surgery supplied the thymus tissue.

J is TRBJ2-7 and V is TRBV28, with 8 nucleotides matching TRBD1. The sequenced sample consisted of thymocytes. The receptor was isolated from a boy younger than two with a congenital heart defect. CDR3 sequence reads: CASSLAGGDEQYF. The CDR3 DNA is TGTGCCAGCAGTTTGGCAGGGGGCGACGAGCAGTACTTC.